One and the same sample provided the 17 T cell receptor beta chains below, sequenced in a study of cytomegalovirus exposure and HLA in healthy donors. Sequencing used immunoSEQ multiplex PCR; TCRdb keeps in-frame clones, though not all of them. The sample contains about 240,000 clones, approximately 84% of which appear only once. Input material: PBMCs. These receptors all stem from a woman aged 30 to 39 in good health and CMV-seropositive.

The chain links TRBV28 to TRBJ1-4, with D hard to call. Germline assignment: CDR1 MDHEN and CDR2 SYDVKM. This CDR3 region has 15 residues. With 1 base removed from V and 8 bases from J, the gap between germline ends came to 14 bases. CDR3 sequence reads: CASSLYGGGREKLFF. CDR3 nucleotide sequence: TGTGCCAGCAGTTTATATGGAGGAGGTCGCGAAAAACTGTTTTTT.

The V gene is TRBV19, the J gene TRBJ1-5, with D possibly TRBD1 on 6 matching bases. V lost 7 bases and J lost 0, with 16 bases in between. From germline, CDR1 is LNHDA and CDR2 SQIVND (reference sequence). The CDR3 consists of 16 residues. In DNA form, the CDR3 reads TGTGCCAGTAAGGATCAGGGGAGGGGTAGCAATCAGCCCCAGCATTTT. Amino acids: CASKDQGRGSNQPQHF.

CDR3 nucleotide sequence: TGTGCCAGCAGTTTCGGGGAGACCCAGTACTTC. As protein: CASSFGETQYF. The chain is built from TRBV28 and TRBJ2-5, with no clear D. Germline V gives CDR1 MDHEN, CDR2 SYDVKM. The CDR3 has 11 amino acids. Deletions cut 3 bases from V and 5 bases from J, with 4 bases between.

The chain combines TRBV5-4 with TRBJ2-7; the D gene is possibly TRBD2 (6 bases). V lost 1 base and J lost 6, with 14 bases in between. The germline V gene has CDR1 SGHNT and CDR2 YYREEE (reference sequence). The CDR3 loop spans 14 amino acids. CDR3 loop: CASSLLEGRTEQYF. In DNA, the CDR3 is TGTGCCAGCAGCTTGCTGGAGGGGCGGACCGAGCAGTACTTC.

The chain couples TRBV28 to TRBJ2-3; D unresolved. Per germline, CDR1 MDHEN and CDR2 SYDVKM. CDR3 length: 14 amino acids. The V end was cut by 4 bases, the J end by 0 bases, with 8 bases between. The CDR3 region is CASSYQVSTDTQYF. CDR3 coding DNA: TGTGCCAGCAGTTACCAGGTTAGCACAGATACGCAGTATTTT. The entire variable domain, with the rest obtained from reference TRBV28 and TRBJ2-3, is as follows: DVKVTQSSRYLVKRTGEKVFLECVQDMDHENMFWYRQDPGLGLRLIYFSYDVKMKEKGDIPEGYSVSREKKERFSLILESASTNQTSMYLCASSYQVSTDTQYFGPGTRLTVL.

The CDR3 DNA reads TGTGCCTGGAATGAGGTCGGTAGCGGGAGGGCCTGGAACGAGCAGTACTTC. Translating it yields CAWNEVGSGRAWNEQYF. The chain links TRBV30 to TRBJ2-7; 11 positions agree with TRBD2. The CDR3 spans 17 residues. V was clipped by 4 bases and J by 5 bases; unmatched bases: 16. Germline CDR1 reads GTSNPN; CDR2 reads SVGIG (reference sequence).

This chain connects TRBV19 to TRBJ2-7, with 9 bases matching TRBD2. The CDR3 has 14 residues. Germline-derived CDR1 and CDR2 are LNHDA and SQIVND (reference sequence). V shed 2 bases, J shed 6 bases, and the junction held 5 bases outside the gene matches. The CDR3 here is CASSITSGYLEQYF. DNA of the CDR3: TGTGCCAGTAGTATAACTAGCGGGTACCTCGAGCAGTACTTC.

This clone has just one count. The rearrangement uses TRBV19 and TRBJ2-7; 7 bases fit TRBD2. This CDR3 has 15 amino acids. CDR1 LNHDA and CDR2 SQIVND come from the germline V gene (reference sequence). Trimming cost V 5 bases and J 2 bases; bases outside gene matches: 9. The CDR3 DNA follows: TGTGCCAGTAGTCGTTCGGCGGGAGAGACCTACGAGCAGTACTTC. Its protein is CASSRSAGETYEQYF.

V usage is TRBV27 and J usage is TRBJ2-1; 13 nucleotides agree with TRBD2. This CDR3 is built from 16 residues. CDR1 is MNHEY, CDR2 SMNVEV, per germline (reference sequence). V shed 7 bases and J 5 bases; nucleotides not matched to a gene: 8. CDR3 bases: TGTGCCAGCATTCTTCGACTAGCGGGAGGAAACAATGAGCAGTTCTTC. This gives the protein CASILRLAGGNNEQFF.

The chain is built from TRBV28 and TRBJ1-4; weak D call: TRBD1 (6 bases). The CDR3 extends over 15 amino acids. Germline V gene data show CDR1 as MDHEN and CDR2 as SYDVKM. Deletions cut 5 bases from V and 8 bases from J, with 18 bases between. This CDR3 reads CASSPSRGSGEKLFF. The CDR3 DNA reads as TGTGCCAGCAGTCCCTCGAGGGGGTCAGGGGAAAAACTGTTTTTT.

This chain connects TRBV7-9 to TRBJ1-5; no reliable D call. Germline V gene sequence: CDR1 SEHNR, CDR2 FQNEAQ (reference sequence). The CDR3 is 13 residues long. V lost 9 bases, J lost 2 bases, and 11 bases lay in between. This CDR3 is CASGDRGNQPQHF. The CDR3 bases are TGTGCCAGTGGAGACCGGGGCAATCAGCCCCAGCATTTT.

The CDR3 region has the DNA TGTGCCAGTAGTATAGGGACAGGGGTCGGAAACACCATATATTTT. Its translation is CASSIGTGVGNTIYF. V gene TRBV19 combines with J gene TRBJ1-3; 9 positions agree with TRBD1. This CDR3 spans 15 amino acids. J was trimmed by 4 bases and V by 1 base; bases with no gene match: 2. From germline, CDR1 is LNHDA and CDR2 SQIVND (reference sequence).

V gene TRBV7-9 combines with J gene TRBJ2-7, with D possibly being TRBD1 (5 bases). Trimming took 10 bases from V and 0 from J, leaving 19 bases between them. Germline lookup yields CDR1 SEHNR and CDR2 FQNEAQ (reference sequence). The CDR3 is made up of 15 amino acids. This CDR3 reads CATSSRQGSSYEQYF. The CDR3 DNA reads TGTGCCACATCATCTCGGCAGGGTAGCTCCTACGAGCAGTACTTC.

The rearrangement uses TRBV29-1 and TRBJ1-1; D is possibly TRBD1 (6 bases). Trimming pared 4 bases from V and 4 bases from J, leaving 19 bases between. CDR3 size: 15 residues. Germline values: CDR1 SQVTM, CDR2 ANQGSEA. Here the CDR3 reads CSVAGGAGWGTEAFF. CDR3 DNA sequence: TGCAGCGTTGCCGGGGGGGCGGGATGGGGCACTGAAGCTTTCTTT. Full variable domain (rest looked up from reference TRBV29-1 and TRBJ1-1): SAVISQKPSRDICQRGTSLTIQCQVDSQVTMMFWYRQQPGQSLTLIATANQGSEATYESGFVIDKFPISRPNLTFSTLTVSNMSPEDSSIYLCSVAGGAGWGTEAFFGQGTRLTVV.

This clone occurred a few times. The rearrangement links TRBV19 to TRBJ2-7; TRBD1 might be the D (5 bases). CDR1 and CDR2 (germline): LNHDA, SQIVND (reference sequence). V was shortened by 5 bases and J by 2 bases, with 13 bases between the two germline ends. This CDR3 contains 14 residues. The CDR3 region has the DNA TGTGCCAGTAGTCTCCGACAGTCCCCCTACGAGCAGTACTTC. Protein: CASSLRQSPYEQYF.

This clone was recorded once. The chain carries TRBV9 and TRBJ2-1, with 9 bases lining up with TRBD2. J gave up 7 bases and V 0 bases, and 5 bases lay outside the gene matches. Germline V gene data show CDR1 as SGDLS and CDR2 as YYNGEE. The CDR3 consists of 15 residues. The CDR3 is CASSVVAGDFNEQFF. For the CDR3, the DNA is TGTGCCAGCAGCGTAGTAGCGGGAGATTTTAATGAGCAGTTCTTC.

The rearrangement links TRBV11-1 to TRBJ2-7; 10 bases align to TRBD1. The CDR3 length is 14 residues. Germline CDR1 and CDR2: SGHAT and FQDESV (reference sequence). With V trimmed by 4 bases and J by 3 bases, 3 bases remained unmatched. The DNA for the CDR3 is TGTGCCAGCAGCTGGACAGGGGGTAACTACGAGCAGTACTTC. Translated, it gives CASSWTGGNYEQYF.